The clone carrying this T cell receptor (beta chain) was seen more than once but under ten times. Its antigen is unknown. From germline, CDR1 is SGDLS and CDR2 YYNGEE. Trimming cost V 3 bases and J 8 bases, with 17 bases left between them. The CDR3 has 14 amino acids. This entry belongs to a study of cytomegalovirus exposure and HLA in healthy donors. General study points: It was shown in a later analysis that HLA-associated TCR beta chains were more clonally expanded than other, equally common chains. Across donors, sequencing depth was assumed by presence/absence analyses to be roughly uniform.

PCR involved 60 Vbeta and 13 Jbeta primers. TCRdb's copy holds only in-frame clones and misses some; the assay was immunoSEQ multiplex PCR. The table includes roughly 200,000 clones, almost 85% detected once. The rearrangement joins TRBV9 to TRBJ1-2; D may be TRBD1 (5 bases). The specimen sequenced was PBMCs. This receptor was taken from a woman aged 45-65 years in good health and CMV-seronegative. CDR3 bases: TGTGCCAGCAGCGGAATACAGGACTATGAGGGCTACACCTTC. Protein: CASSGIQDYEGYTF.